Reported below is one TCR beta chain. This specimen comes from a study of blood T cell repertoires in COVID-19. The wider study: Acute and convalescent COVID-19 specimens originated in the United States, Italy and Spain. Sample material is recorded as cDNA or gDNA derived from T cells, B-cell-depleted T cells, or PBMCs.

Deletions cut 0 bases from V and 2 bases from J, with 5 bases between. Germline assignment: CDR1 SGHRS and CDR2 YFSETQ. The CDR3 consists of 13 residues. Original processing notes: By means of reference gene primer amplification, nucleated cell counts were estimated. Repertoires were generated with immunoSEQ multiplex PCR, while TCRdb's copy carries only in-frame clones and drops some. The D gene and trimming were derived from the DNA, and the V and J assignments and clone size from that table. The sample shows 180,000 or so clones, just over 85% of them seen only once. The rearrangement uses TRBV5-1 and TRBJ1-2; D is unclear. Sequencing was done on a sample of peripheral blood. This receptor was taken from a man between 60 and 75 years old with acute or convalescent COVID-19. The CDR3 bases are TGCGCCAGCAGCTTGGACGGGAACTATGGCTACACCTTC. Amino acids: CASSLDGNYGYTF.